These T cell receptor beta chains were read from a single sample in a study of regulatory T cells in long-lasting Graves disease. TCRdb used MiXCR to reprocess the multiplex PCR reads, holding one entry per CDR3 protein. The table includes some 440,000 distinct CDR3 sequences, 20% detected once. The sample was peripheral blood mononuclear cells (PBMCs), taken when the disease was refractory, from a patient treated with antithyroid drugs. All receptors come from a female donor with Graves disease. Both conserved end residues are part of each CDR3. Each record gives: V gene, J gene, clone size, D gene, CDR3 protein, CDR3 DNA. D genes are given only for firm matches. Expanded clones get a size class; other rows say once, few or many, or leave the size out.

v_call: TRBV12-3/TRBV12-4
j_call: TRBJ2-2
clone_size: many
d_call: NA
cdr3_aa: CASSHNRDTGELFF
cdr3_nt: TGTGCCAGCAGCCACAACAGGGACACCGGGGAGCTGTTTTTT

v_call: TRBV7-9
j_call: TRBJ2-7
clone_size: NA
d_call: NA
cdr3_aa: CASRKSLSGSGYEQYF
cdr3_nt: TGTGCCAGCAGAAAAAGTCTCTCCGGGAGCGGTTACGAGCAGTACTTC

v_call: TRBV10-3
j_call: TRBJ2-7
clone_size: NA
d_call: NA
cdr3_aa: CAIRQPGRLEQYF
cdr3_nt: TGTGCCATCAGGCAACCGGGAAGGCTCGAGCAGTACTTC

v_call: TRBV10-3
j_call: TRBJ1-2
clone_size: many
d_call: NA
cdr3_aa: CAASRQDYVGYTF
cdr3_nt: TGTGCCGCCAGTCGACAGGACTATGTTGGCTACACCTTC

v_call: TRBV6-1
j_call: TRBJ1-2
clone_size: many
d_call: NA
cdr3_aa: CANGGPAYGYTF
cdr3_nt: TGTGCCAATGGAGGACCAGCCTATGGCTACACCTTC

v_call: TRBV5-1
j_call: TRBJ1-1
clone_size: once
d_call: TRBD1
cdr3_aa: CASSTQGALAEAFF
cdr3_nt: TGCGCCAGCAGCACCCAGGGGGCATTGGCTGAAGCTTTCTTT

v_call: TRBV2
j_call: TRBJ2-7
clone_size: many
d_call: NA
cdr3_aa: CASTVGNHEQYF
cdr3_nt: TGTGCCAGCACGGTGGGAAACCACGAGCAGTACTTC

v_call: TRBV28
j_call: TRBJ1-1
clone_size: many
d_call: TRBD1
cdr3_aa: CASTRRDSNTEAFF
cdr3_nt: TGTGCCAGCACCCGACGGGACAGCAACACTGAAGCTTTCTTT

v_call: TRBV28
j_call: TRBJ2-7
clone_size: many
d_call: NA
cdr3_aa: CASRPPTSRSSYEQYF
cdr3_nt: TGTGCCAGCAGACCACCAACTAGCCGAAGCTCCTACGAGCAGTACTTC

v_call: TRBV7-8
j_call: TRBJ1-6
clone_size: many
d_call: NA
cdr3_aa: CASSLRHANSPLHF
cdr3_nt: TGTGCCAGCAGCTTACGGCACGCTAATTCACCCCTCCACTTT

v_call: TRBV30
j_call: TRBJ2-7
clone_size: NA
d_call: NA
cdr3_aa: CAWRAPGRSSYEQYF
cdr3_nt: TGTGCCTGGAGGGCCCCGGGGAGGAGCTCCTACGAGCAGTACTTC

v_call: TRBV6-1
j_call: TRBJ1-1
clone_size: NA
d_call: NA
cdr3_aa: CASTTESRLEAFF
cdr3_nt: TGTGCCAGCACGACAGAGTCTAGACTTGAAGCTTTCTTT

v_call: TRBV18
j_call: TRBJ2-5
clone_size: many
d_call: NA
cdr3_aa: CASSPGPWGEQETQYF
cdr3_nt: TGTGCCAGCTCACCCGGTCCGTGGGGAGAGCAAGAGACCCAGTACTTC

v_call: TRBV4-3
j_call: TRBJ2-7
clone_size: NA
d_call: NA
cdr3_aa: CASSQENHRVHEQYF
cdr3_nt: TGCGCCAGCAGCCAAGAGAACCACAGGGTCCACGAGCAGTACTTC

v_call: TRBV19
j_call: TRBJ1-2
clone_size: NA
d_call: NA
cdr3_aa: CASSTDSPIYGYTF
cdr3_nt: TGTGCCAGTAGTACCGACAGCCCGATCTATGGCTACACCTTC

v_call: TRBV29-1
j_call: TRBJ2-7
clone_size: NA
d_call: NA
cdr3_aa: CSVADSSYEQYF
cdr3_nt: TGCAGCGTGGCGGACAGTTCCTACGAGCAGTACTTC

v_call: TRBV2
j_call: TRBJ2-1
clone_size: few
d_call: NA
cdr3_aa: CASSVAEYNEQFF
cdr3_nt: TGTGCCAGCAGTGTGGCCGAATACAATGAGCAGTTCTTC

v_call: TRBV20-1
j_call: TRBJ2-7
clone_size: NA
d_call: TRBD2
cdr3_aa: CSAPRLAGSVEQYF
cdr3_nt: TGCAGTGCTCCGAGACTAGCGGGGTCGGTCGAGCAGTACTTC

v_call: TRBV6-2/TRBV6-3
j_call: TRBJ1-1
clone_size: many
d_call: NA
cdr3_aa: CASSSLQHNTEAFF
cdr3_nt: TGTGCCAGCAGTTCGCTACAACACAACACTGAAGCTTTCTTT

v_call: TRBV5-1
j_call: TRBJ1-1
clone_size: few
d_call: NA
cdr3_aa: CASGVGGLAEAFF
cdr3_nt: TGCGCCAGCGGGGTTGGGGGGCTTGCTGAAGCTTTCTTT

v_call: TRBV4-2
j_call: TRBJ1-1
clone_size: NA
d_call: NA
cdr3_aa: CASSQDLILDMNTEAFF
cdr3_nt: TGTGCCAGCAGCCAAGATCTTATACTGGACATGAACACTGAAGCTTTCTTT

v_call: TRBV7-2
j_call: TRBJ2-7
clone_size: few
d_call: TRBD2
cdr3_aa: CASRNSRTSPYEQYF
cdr3_nt: TGTGCCAGCAGGAATAGCCGGACTAGTCCCTACGAGCAGTACTTC

v_call: TRBV29-1
j_call: TRBJ1-2
clone_size: few
d_call: NA
cdr3_aa: CSVGGGEVYRDGYTF
cdr3_nt: TGCAGCGTTGGGGGGGGCGAAGTTTATAGAGATGGCTACACCTTC